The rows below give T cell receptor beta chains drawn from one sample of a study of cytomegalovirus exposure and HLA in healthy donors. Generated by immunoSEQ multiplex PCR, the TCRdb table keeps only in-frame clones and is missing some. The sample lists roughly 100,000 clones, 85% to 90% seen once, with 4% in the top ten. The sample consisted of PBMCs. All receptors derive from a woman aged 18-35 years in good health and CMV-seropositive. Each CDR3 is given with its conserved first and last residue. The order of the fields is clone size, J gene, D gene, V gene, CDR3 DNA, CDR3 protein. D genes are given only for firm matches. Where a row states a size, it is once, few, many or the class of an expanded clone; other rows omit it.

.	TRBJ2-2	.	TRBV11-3	TGTGCCAGCAGCGCCCTGAGGACCGGGGAGCTGTTTTTT	CASSALRTGELFF
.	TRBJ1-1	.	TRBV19	TGTGCCAGTACTCCTTTGACAGGGAACACTGAAGCTTTCTTT	CASTPLTGNTEAFF
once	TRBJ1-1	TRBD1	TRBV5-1	TGCGCCAGCAGCGAACAGGGGGGAACTGAAGCTTTCTTT	CASSEQGGTEAFF
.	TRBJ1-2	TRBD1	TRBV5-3	TGTGCCAGAAGCTCACTCCGGGACAGGGGGATAAACTATGGCTACACCTTC	CARSSLRDRGINYGYTF
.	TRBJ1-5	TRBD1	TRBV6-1	TGTGCCAGCAGTGTAGGGACAGCCTATAATCAGCCCCAGCATTTT	CASSVGTAYNQPQHF
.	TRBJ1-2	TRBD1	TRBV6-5	TGTGCCAGCAGTTACACCCGGGGACAGATCTATGGCTACACCTTC	CASSYTRGQIYGYTF
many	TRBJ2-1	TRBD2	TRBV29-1	TGCAGCGTTGATGGTAGCGGGATGTACAATGAGCAGTTCTTC	CSVDGSGMYNEQFF
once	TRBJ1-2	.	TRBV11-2	TGTGCCAGCAGCTTAGTGCCAGACGGTGCGGCCTATGGCTACACCTTC	CASSLVPDGAAYGYTF
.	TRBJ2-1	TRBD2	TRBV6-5	TGTGCCAGCAGTTATGGGCTAGCGGGGGGGGGTGAGCAGTTCTTC	CASSYGLAGGGEQFF
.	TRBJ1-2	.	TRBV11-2	TGTGCCAGCAACTTCCTGGGGGCCGGGAATGGCTACACCTTC	CASNFLGAGNGYTF
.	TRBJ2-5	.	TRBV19	TGTGCCAGTAGTCCCAGATGGTCGTCTACCCAGTACTTC	CASSPRWSSTQYF
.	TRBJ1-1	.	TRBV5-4	TGTGCCAGCAGCCGCGGGACCTCGAAGAACACTGAAGCTTTCTTT	CASSRGTSKNTEAFF
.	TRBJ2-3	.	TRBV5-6	TGTGCCAGCAGCTGGAGGGGGCGTGGGACAGATACGCAGTATTTT	CASSWRGRGTDTQYF
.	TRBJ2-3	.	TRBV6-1	TGTGCCAGCAGTGTCCTTAGCGGCAGTTACACAGATACGCAGTATTTT	CASSVLSGSYTDTQYF
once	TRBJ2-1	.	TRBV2	TGTGCCAGCAGTGTAGAACGGGGTCTCAATGAGCAGTTCTTC	CASSVERGLNEQFF
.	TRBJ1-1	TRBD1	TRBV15	TGTGCCACCAGGAGACAGGGCCATACTGAAGCTTTCTTT	CATRRQGHTEAFF
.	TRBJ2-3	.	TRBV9	TGTGCCAGCAGCGGGGGAGTGGGACACACAGATACGCAGTATTTT	CASSGGVGHTDTQYF
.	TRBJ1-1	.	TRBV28	TGTGCCAGCAGAAGCACCGACACTGAAGCTTTCTTT	CASRSTDTEAFF
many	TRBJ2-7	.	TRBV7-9	TGTGCCAGCAGCCTCGACATCTACGAGCAGTACTTC	CASSLDIYEQYF
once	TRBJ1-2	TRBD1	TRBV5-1	TGCGCCAGCAGCTCCGCAGGGGGCTCTGGCTACACCTTC	CASSSAGGSGYTF
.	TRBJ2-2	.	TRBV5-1	TGCGCCAGCAGCTCCACCGGGGGGAACACCGGGGAGCTGTTTTTT	CASSSTGGNTGELFF
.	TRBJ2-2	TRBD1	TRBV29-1	TGCAGCGTCACAGGGGGCACCGGGGAGCTGTTTTTT	CSVTGGTGELFF
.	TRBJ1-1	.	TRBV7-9	TGTGCCAGCAGCTTAGCAGTAGATTCTACTGAAGCTTTCTTT	CASSLAVDSTEAFF
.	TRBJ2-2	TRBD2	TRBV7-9	TGTGCCAGCAGCTCGCGGGGGTCCGGGGAGCTGTTTTTT	CASSSRGSGELFF
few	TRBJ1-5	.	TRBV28	TGTGCCAGCAGTTTAGTCTTTCAGCCCCAGCATTTT	CASSLVFQPQHF